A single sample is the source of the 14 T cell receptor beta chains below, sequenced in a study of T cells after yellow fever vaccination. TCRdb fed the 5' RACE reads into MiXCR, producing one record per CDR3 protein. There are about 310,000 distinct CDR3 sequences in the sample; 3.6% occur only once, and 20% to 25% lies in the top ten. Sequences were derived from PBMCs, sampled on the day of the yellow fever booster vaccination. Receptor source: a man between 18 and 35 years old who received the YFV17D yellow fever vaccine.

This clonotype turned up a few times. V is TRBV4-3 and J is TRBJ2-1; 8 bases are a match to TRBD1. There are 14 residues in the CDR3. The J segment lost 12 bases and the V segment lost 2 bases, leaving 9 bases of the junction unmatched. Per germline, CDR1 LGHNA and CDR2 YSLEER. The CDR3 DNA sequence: TGCGCCAGCAGCCAAACACAGGGGGGATGGGTGCAGTTCTTC. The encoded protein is CASSQTQGGWVQFF.

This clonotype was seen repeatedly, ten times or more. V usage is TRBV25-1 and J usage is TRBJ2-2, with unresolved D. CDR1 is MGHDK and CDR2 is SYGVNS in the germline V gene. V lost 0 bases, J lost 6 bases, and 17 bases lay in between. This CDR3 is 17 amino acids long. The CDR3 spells CASSEYDGSFFAGELFF. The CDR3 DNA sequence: TGTGCCAGCAGTGAATACGACGGATCTTTCTTCGCCGGGGAGCTGTTTTTT.

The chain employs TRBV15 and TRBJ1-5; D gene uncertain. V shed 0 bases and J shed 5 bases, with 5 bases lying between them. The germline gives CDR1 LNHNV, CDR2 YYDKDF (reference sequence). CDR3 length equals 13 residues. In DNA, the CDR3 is TGTGCCACCAGCAGAGAAAGCCATCAGCCCCAGCATTTT. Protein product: CATSRESHQPQHF.

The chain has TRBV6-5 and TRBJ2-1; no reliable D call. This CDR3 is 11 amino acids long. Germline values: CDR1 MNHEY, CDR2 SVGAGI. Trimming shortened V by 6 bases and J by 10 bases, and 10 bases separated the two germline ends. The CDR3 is CASRYRTEQFF. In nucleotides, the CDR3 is TGTGCCAGCAGGTATCGAACGGAGCAGTTCTTC.

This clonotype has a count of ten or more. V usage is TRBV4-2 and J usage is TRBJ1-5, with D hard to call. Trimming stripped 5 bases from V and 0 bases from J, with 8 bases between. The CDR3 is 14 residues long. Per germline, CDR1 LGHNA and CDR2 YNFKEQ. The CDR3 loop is CASSSDSSNQPQHF. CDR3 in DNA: TGTGCCAGCAGCTCTGACTCTAGCAATCAGCCCCAGCATTTT.

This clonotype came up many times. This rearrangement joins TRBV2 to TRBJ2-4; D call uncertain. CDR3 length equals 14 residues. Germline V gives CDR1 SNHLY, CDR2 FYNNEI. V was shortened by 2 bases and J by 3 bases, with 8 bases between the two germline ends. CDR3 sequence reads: CASSETWGKNIQYF. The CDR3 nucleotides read TGTGCCAGCAGTGAAACGTGGGGCAAAAACATTCAGTACTTC.

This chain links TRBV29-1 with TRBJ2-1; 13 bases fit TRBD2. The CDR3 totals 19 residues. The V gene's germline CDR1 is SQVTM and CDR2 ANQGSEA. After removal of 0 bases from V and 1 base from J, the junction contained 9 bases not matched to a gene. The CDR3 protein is CSVEDGTSGGARSYNEQFF. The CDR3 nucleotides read TGCAGCGTTGAAGACGGCACTAGCGGGGGGGCTAGGTCCTACAATGAGCAGTTCTTC.

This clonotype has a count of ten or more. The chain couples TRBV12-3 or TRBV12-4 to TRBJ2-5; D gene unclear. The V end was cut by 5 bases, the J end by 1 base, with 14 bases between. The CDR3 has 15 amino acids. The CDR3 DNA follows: TGTGCCAGCAGTCCCCCGGTGAGGTTCCAAGAGACCCAGTACTTC. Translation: CASSPPVRFQETQYF.

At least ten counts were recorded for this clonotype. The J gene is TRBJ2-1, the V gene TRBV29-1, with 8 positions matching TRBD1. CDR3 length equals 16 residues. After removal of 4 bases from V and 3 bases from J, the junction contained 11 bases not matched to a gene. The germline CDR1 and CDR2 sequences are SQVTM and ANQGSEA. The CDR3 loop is CSVGGHLQGVYNEQFF. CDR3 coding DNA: TGCAGCGTTGGTGGGCATCTACAGGGGGTCTACAATGAGCAGTTCTTC.

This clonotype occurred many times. Written as DNA, the CDR3 is TGCAGTGCTAGTCCACAGGATCTTTATGGCTACACCTTC. Encoded protein: CSASPQDLYGYTF. This chain links TRBV20-1 with TRBJ1-2; TRBD1 is a possible D gene (5 bases). The V end was cut by 3 bases, the J end by 5 bases, with 13 bases between. The CDR3 length is 13 residues. In germline, CDR1 is DFQATT, CDR2 SNEGSKA (reference sequence).

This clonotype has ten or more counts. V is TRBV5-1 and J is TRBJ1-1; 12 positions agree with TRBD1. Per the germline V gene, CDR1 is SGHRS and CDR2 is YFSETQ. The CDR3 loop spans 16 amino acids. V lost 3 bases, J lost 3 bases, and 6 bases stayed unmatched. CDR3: CASSWRGQGADTEAFF. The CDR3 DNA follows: TGCGCCAGCAGCTGGAGGGGACAGGGGGCGGACACTGAAGCTTTCTTT.

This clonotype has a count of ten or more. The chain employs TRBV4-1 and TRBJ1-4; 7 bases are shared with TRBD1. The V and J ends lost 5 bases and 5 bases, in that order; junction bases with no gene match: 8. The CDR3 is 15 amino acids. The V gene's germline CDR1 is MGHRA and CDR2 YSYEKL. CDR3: CASSTRHRGNEKLFF. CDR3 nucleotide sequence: TGCGCCAGCAGCACTCGACACAGGGGAAATGAAAAACTGTTTTTT.

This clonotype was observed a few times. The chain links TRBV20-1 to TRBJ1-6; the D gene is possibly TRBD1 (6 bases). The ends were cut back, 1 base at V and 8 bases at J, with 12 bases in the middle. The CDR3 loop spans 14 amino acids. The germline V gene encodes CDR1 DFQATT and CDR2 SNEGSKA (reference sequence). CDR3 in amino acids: CSARVGAPDSPLHF. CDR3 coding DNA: TGCAGTGCTAGAGTGGGGGCACCCGATTCACCCCTCCACTTT.

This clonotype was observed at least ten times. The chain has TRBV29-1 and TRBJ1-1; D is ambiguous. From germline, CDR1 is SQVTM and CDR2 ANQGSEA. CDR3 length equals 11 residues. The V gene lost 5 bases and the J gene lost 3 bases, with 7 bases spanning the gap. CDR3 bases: TGCAGCGTTTCCGGGTACACTGAAGCTTTCTTT. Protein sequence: CSVSGYTEAFF.